This T cell receptor (beta chain) originates from a study of cytomegalovirus exposure and HLA in healthy donors. The study's findings and limits: Roughly even sequencing depth across donors was the assumption behind the presence/absence analyses.

Trimming at V came to 4 bases and at J to 8 bases, leaving 15 bases not matched to a gene. Germline V gene data show CDR1 as SGHAT and CDR2 as FQNNGV. The CDR3 is made up of 17 amino acids. PCR amplification relied on 60 Vbeta primers (plus 13 Jbeta primers). The method was immunoSEQ multiplex PCR; TCRdb's version includes in-frame clones alone and lacks a portion of them. The sample contains approximately 170,000 clones, around four fifths of which appear only once. This clone was observed a few times. Its antigen is undetermined. The rearrangement uses TRBV11-2 and TRBJ2-3, with 10 bases lining up with TRBD1. This TCR was recovered from a female donor in good health and CMV-seronegative. Sequenced input: PBMCs. In DNA form, the CDR3 reads TGTGCCAGCAGCTACCTAGGGACAGGGGACTGGGGTGGTACGCAGTATTTT. It yields the protein CASSYLGTGDWGGTQYF.